The 18 T cell receptor beta chains presented below share a single source sample, sequenced in a study of CD8 T cells in Susac syndrome. Random hexamers were used to reverse transcribe the RNA input (about 0.5 to 1 ug). TCRdb redid the calling of the immunoSEQ multiplex PCR reads with MiXCR, one entry per CDR3 protein. The sample has about 120,000 distinct CDR3 sequences; around 92% are singletons. The sequenced sample was CD4+ T cells from PBMCs. These receptors all stem from a human donor with multiple sclerosis.

The chain couples TRBV11-3 to TRBJ1-4; possible D gene TRBD1, 6 bases. CDR3 length: 15 amino acids. Trimming left V 5 bases short and J 0 bases short, with 10 bases between. Per germline, CDR1 SGHNT and CDR2 YENEEA. For the CDR3, the DNA is TGTGCCAGCAGCCGAGGGGGGGCAACTAATGAAAAACTGTTTTTT. Residues: CASSRGGATNEKLFF. Together with reference TRBV11-3 and TRBJ1-4, the CDR3 gives the full variable domain: EAGVVQSPRYKIIEKKQPVAFWCNPISGHNTLYWYLQNLGQGPELLIRYENEEAVDDSQLPKDRFSAERLKGVDSTLKIQPAELGDSAVYLCASSRGGATNEKLFFGSGTQLSVL.

J is TRBJ1-1 and V is TRBV12-3 or TRBV12-4; maybe TRBD1 (5 bases). Trimming removed 6 bases at V and 4 bases at J, with 15 bases between. The CDR3 loop spans 14 amino acids. For the CDR3, the DNA is TGTGCCAGCAGGGATGGCAGGGAAGGCACTGAAGCTTTCTTT. Its translation is CASRDGREGTEAFF.

The CDR3, as DNA: TGCGCCAGCTCCCCCGGGGGGAAGCCCTACGAGCAGTACTTC. Its translation: CASSPGGKPYEQYF. V is TRBV5-1 and J is TRBJ2-7, with TRBD2 identical over 7 bases. CDR3 length: 14 residues. The V segment lost 7 bases and the J segment 2 bases; nucleotides outside the gene matches: 9. Germline V gene data show CDR1 as SGHRS and CDR2 as YFSETQ.

The J gene is TRBJ1-5, the V gene TRBV20-1, with D hard to call. Germline V gene data show CDR1 as DFQATT and CDR2 as SNEGSKA (reference sequence). This CDR3 has 16 residues. V was shortened by 0 bases and J by 7 bases, with 19 bases between the two germline ends. CDR3 coding DNA: TGCAGTGCTAGAGATTGGGAGAAATCGGTGGAGCAGCCCCAGCATTTT. Residues: CSARDWEKSVEQPQHF.

The chain has TRBV9 and TRBJ1-2, with unresolved D. V was trimmed by 2 bases and J by 0 bases, leaving 11 bases between them. Germline V CDR1 and CDR2: SGDLS, YYNGEE. The CDR3 is made up of 15 amino acids. The CDR3 coding sequence is TGTGCCAGCAGCGTGACCCCGACACCTAACTATGGCTACACCTTC. Translated, it gives CASSVTPTPNYGYTF.

The chain couples TRBV2 to TRBJ2-3; 9 bases line up with TRBD1. This CDR3 region has 15 residues. CDR1 and CDR2 from the germline V gene are SNHLY and FYNNEI. Trimming at V came to 3 bases and at J to 4 bases, leaving 5 bases not matched to a gene. The DNA for the CDR3 is TGTGCCAGCAGTGAGGACAGGGGATGGGCAGATACGCAGTATTTT. Amino acids: CASSEDRGWADTQYF. Looking up the rest from reference TRBV2 and TRBJ2-3 gives the full variable domain: EPEVTQTPSHQVTQMGQEVILRCVPISNHLYFYWYRQILGQKVEFLVSFYNNEISEKSEIFDDQFSVERPDGSNFTLKIRSTKLEDSAMYFCASSEDRGWADTQYFGPGTRLTVL.

This chain links TRBV6-1 with TRBJ1-5, with D uncertain. The V end lost 0 bases, the J end lost 5 bases, and 11 bases lay between the germline ends. This CDR3 is 15 amino acids long. Per germline, CDR1 MNHNS and CDR2 SASEGT. CDR3: CASSEAKGLDQPQHF. CDR3 sequence (DNA): TGTGCCAGCAGTGAAGCAAAAGGGTTGGATCAGCCCCAGCATTTT.

The chain has TRBV7-2 and TRBJ1-5, with D possibly being TRBD1 (6 bases). Trimming left V 4 bases short and J 6 bases short, with 28 bases between. The CDR3 length is 19 residues. Germline CDR1 SGHTA, CDR2 FQGNSA. CDR3: CASSSFGGEGGSRSQPQHF. CDR3 DNA sequence: TGTGCCAGCAGCTCGTTTGGCGGGGAAGGGGGATCCCGGAGTCAGCCCCAGCATTTT.

The rearrangement joins TRBV6-5 to TRBJ2-3; unclear D gene. The CDR3 extends over 14 amino acids. Germline V CDR1 and CDR2: MNHEY, SVGAGI. The ends were cut back, 2 bases at V and 4 bases at J, with 10 bases in the middle. The DNA of the CDR3 is TGTGCCAGCAGTTACGAACAGTTAGCAGATACGCAGTATTTT. It is translated as CASSYEQLADTQYF.

The gene calls are TRBV7-8 and TRBJ1-1; no clear D gene. There are 13 residues in the CDR3. Trimming left V 5 bases short and J 5 bases short, with 12 bases between. From germline, CDR1 is SGHVS and CDR2 FQNEAQ. CDR3 residues: CASSRTRETEAFF. CDR3 sequence (DNA): TGTGCCAGCAGCCGGACCCGAGAGACTGAAGCTTTCTTT. Filled out from reference TRBV7-8 and TRBJ1-1, the complete variable domain reads GAGVSQSPRYKVAKRGQDVALRCDPISGHVSLFWYQQALGQGPEFLTYFQNEAQLDKSGLPSDRFFAERPEGSVSTLKIQRTQQEDSAVYLCASSRTRETEAFFGQGTRLTVV.

As concerns this clonotype: At one boundary the junction diverges from the germline segment, which might be a read error. This CDR3 reads CASSLGQGAGGTGELFF. The CDR3 DNA reads as TGTGCTAGCAGCTTGGGACAGGGGGCTGGGGGCACCGGGGAGCTGTTTTTT. J is TRBJ2-2 and V is TRBV7-7; 12 nucleotides align to TRBD1. This CDR3 contains 17 residues. Germline values: CDR1 SSHAT, CDR2 FNYEAQ (reference sequence).

The J gene is TRBJ1-2, the V gene TRBV2; 10 bases are shared with TRBD1. The germline gives CDR1 SNHLY, CDR2 FYNNEI. The CDR3 totals 14 residues. V was pared by 7 bases and J by 6 bases, with 8 bases of the junction left unmatched. The CDR3 sequence is CASKGDRGLDGYTF. DNA for the CDR3: TGTGCCAGCAAGGGGGACAGGGGACTAGATGGCTACACCTTC.

Written as DNA, the CDR3 is TGTGCCAGCAGGGTCGCGATGGAGGCAGAGACCCAGTACTTC. This gives the protein CASRVAMEAETQYF. The chain joins TRBV6-5 to TRBJ2-5, with D perhaps matching TRBD2 (5 bases). This CDR3 has 14 residues. Trimming stripped 6 bases from V and 4 bases from J, with 15 bases between. Germline V gene data show CDR1 as MNHEY and CDR2 as SVGAGI.

The V call is TRBV4-1, the J call TRBJ1-5; 10 bases are shared with TRBD1. V trimming: 4 bases; J trimming: 6 bases; junction bases outside the gene matches: 6. The CDR3 extends over 15 amino acids. CDR1 and CDR2 (germline): MGHRA, YSYEKL. The CDR3 nucleotides read TGCGCCAGCAGCCTCGGAGACAGGGGGCGTCAGCCCCAGCATTTT. Translated, it gives CASSLGDRGRQPQHF.

This chain uses TRBV6-5 with TRBJ2-3; D ambiguous. In germline, CDR1 is MNHEY, CDR2 SVGAGI. V was clipped by 6 bases and J by 2 bases, with 9 bases between them. CDR3 length: 13 amino acids. The CDR3 sequence: CASRGMNTDTQYF. As DNA, the CDR3 is TGTGCCAGCAGGGGGATGAACACAGATACGCAGTATTTT.

This clonotype was found once. This chain links TRBV4-3 with TRBJ2-7; 8 bases line up with TRBD2. Per the germline V gene, CDR1 is LGHNA and CDR2 is YSLEER. This CDR3 spans 16 amino acids. V lost 4 bases and J lost 3; bases outside the gene matches: 11. DNA of the CDR3: TGCGCCAGCAGCCTTCGTAGTAGCGGGGAGTTCTACGAGCAGTACTTC. Translating it yields CASSLRSSGEFYEQYF.

This clonotype was seen a single time. This chain connects TRBV5-6 to TRBJ2-1; D remains ambiguous. This CDR3 has 12 amino acids. CDR1 and CDR2 from the germline V gene are SGHDT and YYEEEE. The germline V and J ends were trimmed by 0 bases and 6 bases, with 4 bases remaining between them. CDR3 bases: TGTGCCAGCAGCTTGGCCTTCAATGAGCAGTTCTTC. Translation: CASSLAFNEQFF.

This clonotype was recorded only once. The rearrangement uses TRBV27 and TRBJ2-1; 12 bases map to TRBD1. The ends lost 7 bases at V and 7 bases at J; junction bases unmatched: 17. The CDR3 contains 18 residues. Per the germline V gene, CDR1 is MNHEY and CDR2 is SMNVEV (reference sequence). The CDR3 region has the DNA TGTGCCAGCATTACATCGCCACCCCGGGGACAGGGGGCAAATGAGCAGTTCTTC. It translates to CASITSPPRGQGANEQFF.